This T cell receptor beta chain was identified during a study of cytomegalovirus exposure and HLA in healthy donors. Regarding the study as a whole: An analysis was carried out later, and it reportedly showed fewer N-insertions in an Asian-associated ancestry cluster than the roughly 700-donor mean. A later analysis linked a missense DCLRE1C variant to TCR beta V- and J-gene trimming. Using a false discovery rate of 0.05, a later analysis showed that approximately 17,000 TCR beta sequences were associated with HLA alleles. Most TCR sequences were uncommon, yet certain public TCRs appeared in many donors.

For this clone: Its target is unknown.

The CDR3 length is 14 residues. Use of 60 Vbeta and 13 Jbeta primers characterized the PCR. Produced via immunoSEQ multiplex PCR; TCRdb's table is partial and in-frame only. The data contain about 100,000 clones, 60% to 75% of them singletons. The receptor's source is a man aged 50-59 years in good health and CMV-seronegative. This sequence joins TRBV21-1 and TRBJ2-5; no check of the table's D call, TRBD2, against the DNA was made. TRBV21-1 is a documented pseudogene. Sequenced sample: PBMCs. DNA of the CDR3: TGTGCCAGCAGCTCTCAGCGGGAGGGAGAGACCCAGTACTTC. Its translation: CASSSQREGETQYF.